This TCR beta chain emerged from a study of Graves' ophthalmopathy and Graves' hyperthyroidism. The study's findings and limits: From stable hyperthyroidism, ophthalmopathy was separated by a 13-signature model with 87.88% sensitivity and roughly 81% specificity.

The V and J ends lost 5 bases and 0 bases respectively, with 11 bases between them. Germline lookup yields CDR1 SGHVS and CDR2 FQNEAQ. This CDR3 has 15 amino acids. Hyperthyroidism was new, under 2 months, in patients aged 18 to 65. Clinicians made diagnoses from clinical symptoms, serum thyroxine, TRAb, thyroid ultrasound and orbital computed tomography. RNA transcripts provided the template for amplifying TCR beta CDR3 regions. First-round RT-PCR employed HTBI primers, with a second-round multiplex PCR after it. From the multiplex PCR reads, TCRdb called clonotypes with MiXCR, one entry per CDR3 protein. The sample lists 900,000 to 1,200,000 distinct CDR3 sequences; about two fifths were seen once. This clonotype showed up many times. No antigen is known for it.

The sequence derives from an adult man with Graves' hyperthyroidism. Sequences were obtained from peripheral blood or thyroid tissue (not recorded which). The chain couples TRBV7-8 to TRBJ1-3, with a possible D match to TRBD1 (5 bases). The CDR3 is CASSPLRGSGNTIYF. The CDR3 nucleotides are TGTGCCAGCAGCCCCCTAAGGGGCTCTGGAAACACCATATATTTT.